These T cell receptor beta chains were read from a single sample in a study of T cells in Graves' hyperthyroidism and ophthalmopathy. TCRdb reprocessed the multiplex PCR reads with MiXCR, giving one entry per CDR3 protein. The sample carries some 530,000 distinct CDR3 sequences, approximately 23% recorded once. The material sequenced was blood. These receptor sequences come from a woman in her 70s with Graves' ophthalmopathy. The CDR3 runs from the conserved cysteine through the conserved F or W. Each record gives: CDR3 DNA, CDR3 protein, D gene, V gene, J gene, clone size. A D gene is named only where the DNA matches it firmly. Expanded clones are given a class, and other clones once, few, many or no size at all.

DNA: TGTGCCAGCAGTTACTCGTGGGAGTATAATTCACCCCTCCACTTT
CDR3: CASSYSWEYNSPLHF
D: .
V: TRBV6-5
J: TRBJ1-6
size: .

DNA: TGTGCCAGCAGGCCCTCCGGGACAGTCAACACCGGGGAGCTGTTTTTT
CDR3: CASRPSGTVNTGELFF
D: TRBD1
V: TRBV6-1
J: TRBJ2-2
size: .

DNA: TGCGCCAGCAGCTTGGACAGGGCCGGGGATTCACCCCTCCACTTT
CDR3: CASSLDRAGDSPLHF
D: .
V: TRBV5-1
J: TRBJ1-6
size: few

DNA: TGTGCCAGCAGTGACTCTACCAGGGGGGCTTCCTACGAGCAGTACTTC
CDR3: CASSDSTRGASYEQYF
D: .
V: TRBV6-4
J: TRBJ2-7
size: .

DNA: TGTGCCAGTACCGCGAACGGACGGGGAGGCTACAATGAGCAGTTCTTC
CDR3: CASTANGRGGYNEQFF
D: .
V: TRBV19
J: TRBJ2-1
size: few

DNA: TGTGCCAGCAGCCAGAGGACTAGCGTAAGCACAGATACGCAGTATTTT
CDR3: CASSQRTSVSTDTQYF
D: TRBD2
V: TRBV11-2
J: TRBJ2-3
size: .

DNA: TGTGCCAGCAGCCTCGTAGCGGGAGGCAAAGAGACCCAGTACTTC
CDR3: CASSLVAGGKETQYF
D: TRBD2
V: TRBV7-9
J: TRBJ2-5
size: few

DNA: TGTGCCAGCAGCGAAAGGAGCGGGCTGGCCTACAATGAGCAGTTCTTC
CDR3: CASSERSGLAYNEQFF
D: .
V: TRBV9
J: TRBJ2-1
size: few

DNA: TGCAGTGCCCAATCAGGGGGCGAGCATGGCTACACCTTC
CDR3: CSAQSGGEHGYTF
D: TRBD1
V: TRBV20-1
J: TRBJ1-2
size: few

DNA: TGTGCCAGCATGGTAGGCCGGGGCAGGATAAATTCACCCCTCCACTTT
CDR3: CASMVGRGRINSPLHF
D: .
V: TRBV27
J: TRBJ1-6
size: .

DNA: TGTGCCAGCAGCGGAGGACAGGGTCGGAGCGCAGATACGCAGTATTTT
CDR3: CASSGGQGRSADTQYF
D: TRBD1
V: TRBV9
J: TRBJ2-3
size: once

DNA: TGTGCCAGCAGTTACCGAGCGGGTCCTAACAATGAGCAGTTCTTC
CDR3: CASSYRAGPNNEQFF
D: .
V: TRBV6-2/TRBV6-3
J: TRBJ2-1
size: few

DNA: TGTGCCCGGAGCCAAGGGACCAATCAGCCCCAGCATTTT
CDR3: CARSQGTNQPQHF
D: .
V: TRBV30
J: TRBJ1-5
size: .

DNA: TGCAGTGCTACCCGGGGACAGGGGGCCGGGGAGCTGTTTTTT
CDR3: CSATRGQGAGELFF
D: TRBD1
V: TRBV20-1
J: TRBJ2-2
size: once

DNA: TGTGCCAGCAGCCTCCAGGTCGGACACTCTTCAGGATATGGCTACACCTTC
CDR3: CASSLQVGHSSGYGYTF
D: .
V: TRBV28
J: TRBJ1-2
size: few

DNA: TGTGCCAGCAGTTTACGGCTAGCGGGAGATCGAGAGACCCAGTACTTC
CDR3: CASSLRLAGDRETQYF
D: TRBD2
V: TRBV28
J: TRBJ2-5
size: few

DNA: TGTGCCAGTAGTATGGGGACAATACCTTCACCCCTCCACTTT
CDR3: CASSMGTIPSPLHF
D: .
V: TRBV19
J: TRBJ1-6
size: .

DNA: TGTGCCAGCAGCCCAGGACGGACTAGCGGGAGAAATGAGCAGTTCTTC
CDR3: CASSPGRTSGRNEQFF
D: TRBD2
V: TRBV7-9
J: TRBJ2-1
size: few

DNA: TGTGCCAGCAGCTTAAGGGGGACTAGCCCAGGGGGCGGAGAGACCCAGTACTTC
CDR3: CASSLRGTSPGGGETQYF
D: .
V: TRBV7-2
J: TRBJ2-5
size: .

DNA: TGCAGTGCTAGGCAGCCGGGACTAAGGAATACGCAGTATTTT
CDR3: CSARQPGLRNTQYF
D: TRBD2
V: TRBV20-1
J: TRBJ2-3
size: .

DNA: TGTGCCAGCGGTTCCTTGGCGGGACGTGGGACCGGGGAGCTGTTTTTT
CDR3: CASGSLAGRGTGELFF
D: .
V: TRBV28
J: TRBJ2-2
size: .

DNA: TGCAGTGCTAGCAAGGAGTCCAACGAGCAGTACTTC
CDR3: CSASKESNEQYF
D: .
V: TRBV20-1
J: TRBJ2-7
size: many

DNA: TGCGCCAGCAGCTACCGCGCCGAAAACACAGATACGCAGTATTTT
CDR3: CASSYRAENTDTQYF
D: .
V: TRBV5-1
J: TRBJ2-3
size: few

DNA: TGTGCCAGCAGTAAAGACAGGGACGTCGGGCTCCTCCACTTT
CDR3: CASSKDRDVGLLHF
D: TRBD1
V: TRBV6-1
J: TRBJ1-6
size: few

DNA: TGTGCCAGCAGCTTAGTTCCCGGACTACTAGCCAAAAACATTCAGTACTTC
CDR3: CASSLVPGLLAKNIQYF
D: .
V: TRBV7-2
J: TRBJ2-4
size: few

DNA: TGTGCCAGCTCACCTCAATTCGGTGAGCAGTTCTTC
CDR3: CASSPQFGEQFF
D: .
V: TRBV18
J: TRBJ2-1
size: .

DNA: TGTGCCAGCAGCTTAATCATGGCGGGAGGCGGCACAGATACGCAGTATTTT
CDR3: CASSLIMAGGGTDTQYF
D: TRBD2
V: TRBV11-2
J: TRBJ2-3
size: many

DNA: TGTGCCAGCTCACAAATACAGGGTGGGGACTATGGCTACACCTTC
CDR3: CASSQIQGGDYGYTF
D: .
V: TRBV18
J: TRBJ1-2
size: .

DNA: TGCAGTGCTAGAGCGGCAGGGCGGGATAATTCACCCCTCCACTTT
CDR3: CSARAAGRDNSPLHF
D: .
V: TRBV20-1
J: TRBJ1-6
size: .

DNA: TGTGCCAGCAGTTTATCATTCGGCTCTCGGGCCTACGAGCAGTACTTC
CDR3: CASSLSFGSRAYEQYF
D: .
V: TRBV27
J: TRBJ2-7
size: few

DNA: TGTGCCAGCAGCTACACTAGCGGGAGTCCCATGGATACGCAGTATTTT
CDR3: CASSYTSGSPMDTQYF
D: TRBD2
V: TRBV7-2
J: TRBJ2-3
size: .

DNA: TGTGCCAGCAGCTTGGTAGCGGTCCTCGGGGGCGAGCAGTACTTC
CDR3: CASSLVAVLGGEQYF
D: .
V: TRBV5-4
J: TRBJ2-7
size: .

DNA: TGTGCCAGCAGTAATCAAGTATCCTATGGCTACACCTTC
CDR3: CASSNQVSYGYTF
D: .
V: TRBV12-3/TRBV12-4
J: TRBJ1-2
size: few

DNA: TGTGCCAGCTCACCACAGGGTTACACTGAAGCTTTCTTT
CDR3: CASSPQGYTEAFF
D: .
V: TRBV18
J: TRBJ1-1
size: few

DNA: TGTGCCAGCAGCCAGAGTTCCTTCGCACCCCTCCACTTT
CDR3: CASSQSSFAPLHF
D: .
V: TRBV7-9
J: TRBJ1-6
size: .

DNA: TGTGCCAGCAGAGGGGCAGGGGTATCGGGCACTGAAGCTTTCTTT
CDR3: CASRGAGVSGTEAFF
D: .
V: TRBV6-1
J: TRBJ1-1
size: many

DNA: TGTGCCAGCAGCTTAATGGCCTCTGGAAACACCATATATTTT
CDR3: CASSLMASGNTIYF
D: .
V: TRBV7-2
J: TRBJ1-3
size: few

DNA: TGTGCCAGCAGCCCCCGGGACAGGGCCGATGAGCAGTTCTTC
CDR3: CASSPRDRADEQFF
D: TRBD1
V: TRBV3-1
J: TRBJ2-1
size: .

DNA: TGTGCCAGCAGCGCTAGGAACCCGGGACAGGAGGCTGAAAAACTGTTTTTT
CDR3: CASSARNPGQEAEKLFF
D: TRBD1
V: TRBV7-9
J: TRBJ1-4
size: .

DNA: TGTGCCAGCGGCCGGTGGAACACTGAAGCTTTCTTT
CDR3: CASGRWNTEAFF
D: .
V: TRBV2
J: TRBJ1-1
size: many

DNA: TGCGCCAGCAGGAGGGGTAGCGCGAACAATGAGCAGTTCTTC
CDR3: CASRRGSANNEQFF
D: .
V: TRBV5-1
J: TRBJ2-1
size: .

DNA: TGTGCCTGGAGTCGTTATACTTCGATCAGGGGGACCGGGGAGCTGTTTTTT
CDR3: CAWSRYTSIRGTGELFF
D: TRBD1
V: TRBV30
J: TRBJ2-2
size: .

DNA: TGTGCCAGCACGAGCGGAGGGGGGGCGGATACGCAGTATTTT
CDR3: CASTSGGGADTQYF
D: .
V: TRBV7-9
J: TRBJ2-3
size: few

DNA: TGCGCCAGCAGCTTGGACAGGGAATACGAGCAGTACTTC
CDR3: CASSLDREYEQYF
D: .
V: TRBV5-1
J: TRBJ2-7
size: few

DNA: TGTGCCAGCAGAATAGACAGGGAGGTGAATTCACCCCTCCACTTT
CDR3: CASRIDREVNSPLHF
D: TRBD1
V: TRBV2
J: TRBJ1-6
size: few

DNA: TGTGCCAGCAGTTACTCGAAAGGGAGAGAGACCCAGTACTTC
CDR3: CASSYSKGRETQYF
D: .
V: TRBV6-5
J: TRBJ2-5
size: .

DNA: TGTGCCACCAGCAGAGTGACTAGCCAGGATGACAATGAGCAGTTCTTC
CDR3: CATSRVTSQDDNEQFF
D: TRBD2
V: TRBV15
J: TRBJ2-1
size: .

DNA: TGCGCCAGCAGCCAAGAAGTGGTAGTTCTTGAGCAGTTCTTC
CDR3: CASSQEVVVLEQFF
D: .
V: TRBV4-3
J: TRBJ2-1
size: few

DNA: TGTGCCAGCAGCCTCTACGGACTAGCGGGAGAGGATACGCAGTATTTT
CDR3: CASSLYGLAGEDTQYF
D: TRBD2
V: TRBV5-8
J: TRBJ2-3
size: .

DNA: TGCGCCAGCAGCTTGGGTGGCGGAGTTCAAACAGATACGCAGTATTTT
CDR3: CASSLGGGVQTDTQYF
D: .
V: TRBV5-1
J: TRBJ2-3
size: few

DNA: TGTGCCAGTAGTATAGGACAGGTAGCCAAAAACATTCAGTACTTC
CDR3: CASSIGQVAKNIQYF
D: .
V: TRBV19
J: TRBJ2-4
size: few